Shown below are 23 T cell receptor beta chains from a single sample sequenced in a study of blood T cell repertoires in COVID-19. The table came from immunoSEQ multiplex PCR; TCRdb's copy has only in-frame clones and leaves some out. The sample lists approximately 250,000 clones, roughly 85% occurring once. Sequenced input: peripheral blood. These receptor sequences come from a middle-aged man with COVID-19, enrolled during active disease.

V gene TRBV7-9 combines with J gene TRBJ2-1; 8 bases map to TRBD1. With V trimmed by 5 bases and J by 7 bases, 4 bases remained unmatched. Germline V gene sequence: CDR1 SEHNR, CDR2 FQNEAQ (reference sequence). CDR3 length: 13 residues. CDR3 DNA: TGTGCCAGCAGCCGACAGGGGACGAATGAGCAGTTCTTC. Residues: CASSRQGTNEQFF.

CDR3 sequence (DNA): TGCGCCAGCAGCTTCGGGACAGGGGCATCCGGAAACACCATATATTTT. Residues: CASSFGTGASGNTIYF. The chain links TRBV5-1 to TRBJ1-3; 10 bases map to TRBD1. CDR1 SGHRS and CDR2 YFSETQ come from the germline V gene. The CDR3 has 16 residues. Trimming took 2 bases from V and 4 from J; bases not matched to a gene: 6. Supplemented by reference TRBV5-1 and TRBJ1-3, the full variable domain reads KAGVTQTPRYLIKTRGQQVTLSCSPISGHRSVSWYQQTPGQGLQFLFEYFSETQRNKGNFPGRFSGRQFSNSRSEMNVSTLELGDSALYLCASSFGTGASGNTIYFGEGSWLTVV.

The rearrangement links TRBV7-3 to TRBJ2-3; 7 bases line up with TRBD2. The CDR3 runs 16 residues. V shed 2 bases and J 2 bases; nucleotides not matched to a gene: 7. Germline CDR1 and CDR2: SGHTA and FQGTGA. CDR3 in amino acids: CASSLLGGDPTDTQYF. CDR3 nucleotide sequence: TGTGCCAGCAGCTTACTTGGGGGGGACCCCACAGATACGCAGTATTTT.

The CDR3, as DNA: TGTGCCAGCAGTTACAGATCCGCAGGGACAGGGGGTCACACCTTC. Protein sequence: CASSYRSAGTGGHTF. The V and J genes are TRBV6-5 and TRBJ1-2; 11 nucleotides line up with TRBD1. In germline, CDR1 is MNHEY, CDR2 SVGAGI. J was trimmed by 12 bases and V by 2 bases; bases with no gene match: 11. CDR3 size: 15 residues.

This clone has a single count. The V call is TRBV15, the J call TRBJ2-1, with a weak D call TRBD1 (5 bases). Germline CDR1 LNHNV, CDR2 YYDKDF (reference sequence). V was trimmed by 0 bases and J by 6 bases, leaving 12 bases between them. CDR3 length: 15 amino acids. The chain's CDR3 is CATSREATVTNEQFF. The CDR3, as DNA: TGTGCCACCAGCAGAGAGGCGACAGTTACCAATGAGCAGTTCTTC.

The gene calls are TRBV11-2 and TRBJ2-5; TRBD2 agrees at 11 bases. Trimming at V came to 1 base and at J to 2 bases, leaving 6 bases not matched to a gene. The CDR3 is 17 amino acids. In germline, CDR1 is SGHAT, CDR2 FQNNGV. CDR3 amino acids: CASSLGTSGGTQETQYF. In DNA, the CDR3 is TGTGCCAGCAGCTTAGGTACTAGCGGGGGAACACAAGAGACCCAGTACTTC.

The chain couples TRBV4-1 to TRBJ2-3; 7 bases are a match to TRBD2. V shed 4 bases and J 0 bases; nucleotides not matched to a gene: 4. Germline CDR1 MGHRA, CDR2 YSYEKL. This CDR3 is built from 15 residues. As DNA, the CDR3 is TGCGCCAGCAGCCCGAATAGCGGGAGCACAGATACGCAGTATTTT. Translation: CASSPNSGSTDTQYF.

The V gene is TRBV2, the J gene TRBJ1-5, with 10 bases lining up with TRBD1. The CDR3 covers 17 residues. The J segment lost 6 bases and the V segment lost 6 bases, leaving 14 bases of the junction unmatched. Germline V gene data show CDR1 as SNHLY and CDR2 as FYNNEI. CDR3 in DNA: TGTGCCAGCAGCTTGGTCTTGGGACAGGGGAGGGGTCAGCCCCAGCATTTT. Amino acid sequence: CASSLVLGQGRGQPQHF.

This chain links TRBV19 with TRBJ1-2; 8 nucleotides match TRBD1. The CDR3 totals 14 residues. Trimming at V came to 10 bases and at J to 4 bases, leaving 11 bases not matched to a gene. Germline V lookup: CDR1 LNHDA, CDR2 SQIVND (reference sequence). The CDR3 region is CATTDRELGYGYTF. The CDR3 DNA reads TGTGCCACTACGGACAGGGAACTTGGCTATGGCTACACCTTC.

The V gene is TRBV24-1, the J gene TRBJ2-3; 7 bases are shared with TRBD2. CDR3 length: 15 amino acids. The germline gives CDR1 KGHDR, CDR2 SFDVKD. V gave up 6 bases and J gave up 1 base; unmatched junction bases: 6. CDR3 region: CATSLASGGTDTQYF. Written as DNA, the CDR3 is TGTGCCACCAGTTTGGCAAGCGGGGGCACAGATACGCAGTATTTT.

A few counts support this clone. This sequence joins TRBV12-3 or TRBV12-4 and TRBJ1-5, with 7 bases identical to TRBD1. V shed 6 bases, J shed 6 bases, and the junction held 5 bases outside the gene matches. CDR3 size: 13 residues. CDR3 residues: CASRRQGTQPQHF. The CDR3 DNA reads as TGTGCCAGCAGACGACAGGGAACTCAGCCCCAGCATTTT.

The chain couples TRBV6-2 or TRBV6-3 to TRBJ2-7; 14 bases are shared with TRBD2. Looked up from germline, CDR1 is MNHEY and CDR2 is SVGEGT. This CDR3 is built from 19 residues. V lost 0 bases to trimming and J lost 3 bases; unmatched junction nucleotides: 10. CDR3 sequence: CASSYSLTSGGASLYEQYF. The CDR3 coding sequence is TGTGCCAGCAGTTACTCCCTGACTAGCGGGGGGGCGAGTCTCTACGAGCAGTACTTC.

The gene calls are TRBV5-5 and TRBJ2-2; 11 bases map to TRBD1. The CDR3 spans 19 residues. The germline gives CDR1 SGHKS, CDR2 YYEKEE (reference sequence). After removal of 1 base from V and 6 bases from J, the junction contained 14 bases not matched to a gene. CDR3 coding DNA: TGTGCCAGCAGCTTGCGACTCGGGGACAGGGGGGTTCAGGCCGGGGAGCTGTTTTTT. It yields the protein CASSLRLGDRGVQAGELFF.

In the case of this clone: The junction and the germline gene differ at one end; a read error may be behind it. This chain links TRBV7-7 with TRBJ2-1, with 12 bases matching TRBD2. From germline, CDR1 is SSHAT and CDR2 FNYEAQ (reference sequence). The CDR3 spans 15 residues. CDR3 in DNA: TGTGCTAGCAGGCCTCTAGCGGGGGGGCCAAATGAGCAGTTCTTC. Its translation: CASRPLAGGPNEQFF.

This rearrangement joins TRBV9 to TRBJ2-1; TRBD1 matches at 9 bases. Germline-derived CDR1 and CDR2 are SGDLS and YYNGEE. V was clipped by 4 bases and J by 8 bases; unmatched bases: 10. This CDR3 has 15 residues. CDR3 DNA: TGTGCCAGCAGCCCCAGGGGGACAGGGAGCTATGAGCAGTTCTTC. This sequence encodes CASSPRGTGSYEQFF. Looking up the rest from reference TRBV9 and TRBJ2-1 gives the full variable domain: DSGVTQTPKHLITATGQRVTLRCSPRSGDLSVYWYQQSLDQGLQFLIQYYNGEERAKGNILERFSAQQFPDLHSELNLSSLELGDSALYFCASSPRGTGSYEQFFGPGTRLTVL.

The rearrangement joins TRBV18 to TRBJ1-1; tentatively, D is TRBD1 (5 bases). CDR3 length: 16 amino acids. V was cut by 3 bases and J by 4 bases, with 18 bases left in between. Germline V lookup: CDR1 KGHSH, CDR2 LQKENI. The CDR3, as DNA: TGTGCCAGCTCACCGTCTCGTCCGCGGGGGGGCACTGAAGCTTTCTTT. It specifies CASSPSRPRGGTEAFF.

The CDR3 sequence: CASTATGELFF. The CDR3 bases are TGTGCCAGCACCGCGACCGGGGAGCTGTTTTTT. This sequence joins TRBV12-3 or TRBV12-4 and TRBJ2-2; unclear D gene. CDR3 length equals 11 residues. V shed 7 bases and J shed 5 bases, with 5 bases lying between them.

The chain employs TRBV3-1 (or the pseudogene TRBV3-2) and TRBJ1-4; no clear D. V was shortened by 7 bases and J by 4 bases, with 19 bases between the two germline ends. This CDR3 has 16 residues. Germline V gene sequence: CDR1 LGHDT, CDR2 YNNKEL (reference sequence). In DNA, the CDR3 is TGTGCCAGCACCCTTGGATCAGGAAAGTTTAATGAAAAACTGTTTTTT. This sequence encodes CASTLGSGKFNEKLFF.

The rearrangement uses TRBV7-2 and TRBJ1-5; 10 nucleotides line up with TRBD1. Losses at the gene ends were 4 bases for V and 6 bases for J; bases not matched to a gene: 6. Germline lookup yields CDR1 SGHTA and CDR2 FQGNSA. The CDR3 is made up of 15 amino acids. The CDR3 loop reads CASSSGTGVGQPQHF. In DNA form, the CDR3 reads TGTGCCAGCAGCTCCGGGACAGGGGTGGGTCAGCCCCAGCATTTT.

CDR3 bases: TGTGCCAGCAGTTCCCTTCGGTGGGGGGGGGCGACTGAGACCCAGTACTTC. Protein product: CASSSLRWGGATETQYF. The rearrangement joins TRBV28 to TRBJ2-5; possibly TRBD2 for D (7 bases). The CDR3 has 17 amino acids. V lost 4 bases to trimming and J lost 5 bases, with 23 bases between them. Germline V gene sequence: CDR1 MDHEN, CDR2 SYDVKM.

The V and J genes are TRBV7-8 and TRBJ1-3; TRBD1 matches 12 bases. Looked up from germline, CDR1 is SGHVS and CDR2 is FQNEAQ. After removal of 3 bases from V and 1 base from J, the junction contained 4 bases not matched to a gene. This CDR3 contains 17 residues. The CDR3 region has the DNA TGTGCCAGCAGCTTCTTGGGACAGGGGGCTTCTGGAAACACCATATATTTT. Protein sequence: CASSFLGQGASGNTIYF.

The V gene is TRBV7-3, the J gene TRBJ2-2, with 13 bases aligning to TRBD2. The junction had 3 bases not matched to a gene; V was cut back by 5 bases and J by 6 bases. Germline assignment: CDR1 SGHTA and CDR2 FQGTGA. The CDR3 is 15 residues long. CDR3 sequence (DNA): TGTGCCAGCAGCCTCGGACTAGCGGGGGCCGGGGAGCTGTTTTTT. The encoded protein is CASSLGLAGAGELFF.

The J gene is TRBJ2-7, the V gene TRBV15; 12 nucleotides match TRBD1. Trimming took 1 base from V and 5 from J; bases not matched to a gene: 3. The CDR3 spans 15 residues. Per germline, CDR1 LNHNV and CDR2 YYDKDF (reference sequence). CDR3 nucleotides: TGTGCCACCAGCAGAGCGGGACAGGGGGCCCACGAGCAGTACTTC. It yields the protein CATSRAGQGAHEQYF.